One T cell receptor beta chain is described in this entry. The antigen remains unidentified. A single base separates this from a much larger clone, so it may be a read error. In the sort, naive CD8 T cells were defined as CD8+CD4-CCR7+CD45RA+. These data are taken from a study of molecular identifiers for immune sequencing clone quantification. About the study: Replicate RNA came from about 20,000 or 100,000 naive CD8 cells and was split five ways, and four parts were sequenced. General study points: Over 97% of CMV-specific effector molecules, but under 1% of naive ones, were in clones above 20 copies.

Generation of bulk TCR libraries relied on previously described methods and listed TCR primers. TCRdb reprocessed the PCR reads via MiXCR and lists one record per CDR3 protein. This sample has hundreds of thousands of distinct CDR3 sequences, with roughly 27% found just once. The clonotype comes from a human donor in good health. Some libraries in this study had Jurkat cell RNA spiked in. Sequenced input: naive CD8+ T cells from blood, with Jurkat cell RNA spiked in. Regarding subset: FACS-sorted CD8+CD4-CCR7+CD45RA+ naive T cells.

The CDR3 spells CASTTGQGVDTQYF. In nucleotides, the CDR3 is TGTGCCAGCACCACGGGACAGGGCGTAGATACGCAGTATTTT. The chain employs TRBV2 and TRBJ2-3; 9 positions match TRBD1. The length of the CDR3 is 14 residues. V was clipped by 7 bases and J by 5 bases; unmatched bases: 7. The germline V gene encodes CDR1 SNHLY and CDR2 FYNNEI.